This T cell receptor (beta chain) stems from a study of blood T cell repertoires in COVID-19. Background on the study: The samples span acute and convalescent COVID-19 from the United States, Italy and Spain. From T cells, B-cell-depleted T cells, or PBMCs came the material, which was cDNA or gDNA.

This clone was observed many times. Authors' processing steps: Counts of nucleated cells, estimated from reference gene primer amplification, were obtained. Here immunoSEQ multiplex PCR was the method, and the copy in TCRdb shows in-frame clones only, minus some. V, J and clone size were drawn from that table, and D and trimming were deduced from the DNA. This table has roughly 200,000 clones, more than 75% appearing once. The origin of this receptor is a woman in her 50s with active or convalescent COVID-19. Sequencing used peripheral blood.

For the CDR3, the DNA is TGCGCCAGCGGGAAGGGGGCAGGTCAGCCCCAGCATTTT. It encodes CASGKGAGQPQHF. This sequence joins TRBV10-1 and TRBJ1-5; 7 bases agree with TRBD1. The junction had 7 bases not matched to a gene; V was cut back by 8 bases and J by 6 bases. This CDR3 is 13 amino acids long. Germline V CDR1 and CDR2: WNHNN, SYGVQD (reference sequence).